This T cell receptor (beta chain) was sequenced in a study of CD8 T cells in Susac syndrome. About this clonotype: Antigen unknown.

The multiple sclerosis controls consisted of treatment-naive patients with relapsing-remitting disease, either stable or active. TEMRA cells were FACS-enriched and CD8+ and CD4+ T cells negatively isolated. With random hexamers, reverse transcription was performed on roughly 0.5 to 1 ug of RNA. Multiplex PCR with immunoSEQ amplified the TCR beta CDR3 across 54 Vbeta and 13 Jbeta. TCRdb re-called the immunoSEQ multiplex PCR reads with MiXCR, one entry per CDR3 protein. The profile shows over 150,000 distinct CDR3 sequences, approximately 95% of them singletons. Study results and limitations: The study admitted that it had a relatively small number of individuals in its TCR sequencing and HLA analysis.

This receptor was identified in a human donor with multiple sclerosis. Sequenced sample: CD4+ T cells from PBMCs.

The CDR3 DNA follows: TGTGCCAGCAGCCCTGGCCCCGGCTCCGGGGAGCTGTTTTTT. Protein sequence: CASSPGPGSGELFF. V and J are TRBV28 and TRBJ2-2; D is undetermined. CDR3 length: 14 amino acids. Trimming removed 6 bases at V and 6 bases at J, with 14 bases between. The germline V gene has CDR1 MDHEN and CDR2 SYDVKM.